These T cell receptor beta chains were read from a single sample in a study of T cells in Graves' hyperthyroidism and ophthalmopathy. TCRdb used MiXCR to reprocess the multiplex PCR reads, holding one entry per CDR3 protein. Of more than 550,000 distinct CDR3 sequences in the sample, around 20% were seen once. Sample: blood. The receptors stem from a woman aged 45 to 65 with Graves' hyperthyroidism that later progressed to Graves' ophthalmopathy. Both conserved end residues are part of each CDR3. Fields, in order: J gene, D gene, CDR3 length, V gene, clone size, CDR3 protein, CDR3 DNA. The D gene is left open where the match is weak. Size tells how often a clone was seen (once, few, many) or the class of an expanded clone, and some rows leave it out.

j_gene: TRBJ1-1; d_gene: -; len: 14; v_gene: TRBV3-1; abundance: many; CDR3aa: CASSQYSVNTEAFF; CDR3nt: TGTGCCAGCAGCCAATATTCGGTGAACACTGAAGCTTTCTTT
j_gene: TRBJ2-3; d_gene: TRBD2; len: 15; v_gene: TRBV30; abundance: many; CDR3aa: CAWSVLAGSTDTQYF; CDR3nt: TGTGCCTGGAGTGTACTAGCGGGGAGCACAGATACGCAGTATTTT
j_gene: TRBJ2-2; d_gene: TRBD2; len: 16; v_gene: TRBV27; abundance: -; CDR3aa: CASARVGGGGTGELFF; CDR3nt: TGTGCCAGCGCCCGAGTCGGCGGGGGTGGCACCGGGGAGCTGTTTTTT
j_gene: TRBJ2-1; d_gene: -; len: 21; v_gene: TRBV15; abundance: -; CDR3aa: CATSRFPTLLRGPLEGNEQFF; CDR3nt: TGTGCCACCAGCAGGTTTCCTACCCTCTTGCGCGGTCCATTAGAGGGCAATGAGCAGTTCTTC
j_gene: TRBJ1-1; d_gene: -; len: 12; v_gene: TRBV5-4; abundance: few; CDR3aa: CASSFVGGEAFF; CDR3nt: TGTGCCAGCAGCTTCGTTGGAGGTGAAGCTTTCTTT
j_gene: TRBJ1-2; d_gene: -; len: 13; v_gene: TRBV9; abundance: many; CDR3aa: CASSTRDTYGYTF; CDR3nt: TGTGCCAGCAGCACAAGGGACACCTATGGCTACACCTTC
j_gene: TRBJ1-5; d_gene: TRBD1; len: 13; v_gene: TRBV12-3/TRBV12-4; abundance: many; CDR3aa: CASGDRGDQPQHF; CDR3nt: TGTGCCAGCGGGGACAGGGGTGATCAGCCCCAGCATTTT
j_gene: TRBJ2-7; d_gene: TRBD1; len: 16; v_gene: TRBV18; abundance: few; CDR3aa: CASSPTTRDRVNEQYF; CDR3nt: TGTGCCAGCTCACCAACAACCCGGGACAGGGTCAACGAGCAGTACTTC
j_gene: TRBJ2-7; d_gene: -; len: 12; v_gene: TRBV5-5; abundance: many; CDR3aa: CASSRNDYEQYF; CDR3nt: TGTGCCAGCAGCCGGAATGACTACGAGCAGTACTTC
j_gene: TRBJ1-5; d_gene: -; len: 14; v_gene: TRBV9; abundance: few; CDR3aa: CASSVDGTNQPQHF; CDR3nt: TGTGCCAGCAGCGTGGACGGGACCAATCAGCCCCAGCATTTT
j_gene: TRBJ2-1; d_gene: TRBD2; len: 15; v_gene: TRBV7-3; abundance: -; CDR3aa: CASSLGSGGYNEQFF; CDR3nt: TGTGCCAGCAGCTTAGGTAGCGGGGGCTACAATGAGCAGTTCTTC
j_gene: TRBJ2-5; d_gene: TRBD2; len: 14; v_gene: TRBV11-2; abundance: many; CDR3aa: CASSQTSTQETQYF; CDR3nt: TGTGCCAGCAGCCAGACTAGCACACAAGAGACCCAGTACTTC
j_gene: TRBJ1-2; d_gene: TRBD1; len: 13; v_gene: TRBV20-1; abundance: -; CDR3aa: CSARRDSDYGYTF; CDR3nt: TGCAGTGCTAGGAGGGACAGCGACTATGGCTACACCTTC
j_gene: TRBJ2-2; d_gene: TRBD1; len: 15; v_gene: TRBV7-3; abundance: -; CDR3aa: CASSSSTGGTGELFF; CDR3nt: TGTGCCAGCAGCTCTTCGACAGGGGGTACCGGGGAGCTGTTTTTT
j_gene: TRBJ2-5; d_gene: TRBD1; len: 14; v_gene: TRBV20-1; abundance: many; CDR3aa: CSARVPGGRETQYF; CDR3nt: TGCAGTGCTAGAGTGCCAGGGGGCCGAGAGACCCAGTACTTC
j_gene: TRBJ2-2; d_gene: TRBD1; len: 16; v_gene: TRBV29-1; abundance: -; CDR3aa: CSVDFRGTLNTGELFF; CDR3nt: TGCAGCGTCGACTTCAGGGGGACCTTGAACACCGGGGAGCTGTTTTTT
j_gene: TRBJ1-1; d_gene: -; len: 14; v_gene: TRBV19; abundance: few; CDR3aa: CASTPGARITEAFF; CDR3nt: TGTGCCAGTACCCCAGGGGCCAGGATAACTGAAGCTTTCTTT
j_gene: TRBJ1-1; d_gene: -; len: 17; v_gene: TRBV20-1; abundance: -; CDR3aa: CSAPLQGMGGLHTEAFF; CDR3nt: TGCAGTGCTCCCCTTCAGGGAATGGGGGGTTTGCACACTGAAGCTTTCTTT
j_gene: TRBJ1-1; d_gene: -; len: 13; v_gene: TRBV7-9; abundance: -; CDR3aa: CASSRSMNTEAFF; CDR3nt: TGTGCCAGCAGCAGATCCATGAACACTGAAGCTTTCTTT
j_gene: TRBJ1-3; d_gene: -; len: 16; v_gene: TRBV19; abundance: once; CDR3aa: CASSIGKLLTGNTIYF; CDR3nt: TGTGCCAGTAGTATTGGGAAATTGCTGACTGGAAACACCATATATTTT
j_gene: TRBJ2-3; d_gene: TRBD2; len: 16; v_gene: TRBV15; abundance: few; CDR3aa: CATSRVSGKAGDTQYF; CDR3nt: TGTGCCACCAGCAGGGTCAGCGGGAAGGCGGGCGATACGCAGTATTTT
j_gene: TRBJ1-2; d_gene: -; len: 13; v_gene: TRBV6-1; abundance: -; CDR3aa: CASRRTREGGYTF; CDR3nt: TGTGCCAGCAGACGCACCCGGGAGGGGGGCTACACCTTC
j_gene: TRBJ2-7; d_gene: -; len: 11; v_gene: TRBV18; abundance: many; CDR3aa: CASSPDHEQYF; CDR3nt: TGTGCCAGCTCACCAGACCACGAGCAGTACTTC
j_gene: TRBJ2-2; d_gene: -; len: 15; v_gene: TRBV30; abundance: few; CDR3aa: CAWSWGRTNTGELFF; CDR3nt: TGTGCCTGGAGTTGGGGCAGGACTAACACCGGGGAGCTGTTTTTT